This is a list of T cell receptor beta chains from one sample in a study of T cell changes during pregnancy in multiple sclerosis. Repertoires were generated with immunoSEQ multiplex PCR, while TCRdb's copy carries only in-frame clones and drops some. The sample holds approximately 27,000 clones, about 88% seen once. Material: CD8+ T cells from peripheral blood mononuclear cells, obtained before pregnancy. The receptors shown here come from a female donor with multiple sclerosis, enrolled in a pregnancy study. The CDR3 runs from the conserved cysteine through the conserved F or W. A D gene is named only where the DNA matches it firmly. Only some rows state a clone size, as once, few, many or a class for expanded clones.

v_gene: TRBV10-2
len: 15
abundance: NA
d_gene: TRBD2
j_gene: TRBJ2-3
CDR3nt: TGCGCCAGCAGGACGACTAGCCGTCCACAGGATACGCAGTATTTT
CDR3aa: CASRTTSRPQDTQYF

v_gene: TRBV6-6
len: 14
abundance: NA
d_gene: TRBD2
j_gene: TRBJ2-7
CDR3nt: TGTGCCAGCAGTCATCCAGCGGGGGTTTACGAGCAGTACTTC
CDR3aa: CASSHPAGVYEQYF

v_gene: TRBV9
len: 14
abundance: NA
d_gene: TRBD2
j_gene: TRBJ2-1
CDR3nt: TGTGCCAGCAGCGTCGGAACTAGCGGAAATGAGCAGTTCTTC
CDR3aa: CASSVGTSGNEQFF

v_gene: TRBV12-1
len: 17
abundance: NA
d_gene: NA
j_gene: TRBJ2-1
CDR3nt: TGTGCCAGCAGCACTCTTCGAGAGCAGCGGGGGGCGAATGAGCAGTTCTTC
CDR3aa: CASSTLREQRGANEQFF

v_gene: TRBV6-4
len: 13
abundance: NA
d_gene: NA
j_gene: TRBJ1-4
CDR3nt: TGTGCCAGCAGCAGGGAAGCTAATGAAAAACTGTTTTTT
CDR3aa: CASSREANEKLFF

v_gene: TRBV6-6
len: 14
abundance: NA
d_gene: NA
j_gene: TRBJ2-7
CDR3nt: TGTGCCACTAATATGGGGGGTCTGATTTACGAGCAGTACTTC
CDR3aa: CATNMGGLIYEQYF

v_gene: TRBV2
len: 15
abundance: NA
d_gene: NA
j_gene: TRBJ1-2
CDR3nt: TGTGCCAGCGGGTTTAACGTTGGAGACTTCTATGGCTACACCTTC
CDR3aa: CASGFNVGDFYGYTF

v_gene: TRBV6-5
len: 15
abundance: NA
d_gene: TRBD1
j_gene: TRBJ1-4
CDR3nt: TGTGCCAGCAGTTACTCGATAGACAGGGATGAAAAACTGTTTTTT
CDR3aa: CASSYSIDRDEKLFF

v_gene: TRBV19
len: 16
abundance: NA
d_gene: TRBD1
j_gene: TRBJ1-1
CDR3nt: TGTGCCAGTAGTACGGACAGGGAGGGCATGAACACTGAAGCTTTCTTT
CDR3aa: CASSTDREGMNTEAFF

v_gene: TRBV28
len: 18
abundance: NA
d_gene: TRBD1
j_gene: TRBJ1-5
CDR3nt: TGTGCCAGCAGTTCACCCGGTCAGGGGGTCACTAGCAATCAGCCCCAGCATTTT
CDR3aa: CASSSPGQGVTSNQPQHF

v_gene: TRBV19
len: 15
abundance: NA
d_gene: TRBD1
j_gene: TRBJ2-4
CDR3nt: TGTGCCAGTAGCCTTGGGACAGGGACGAAAAACATTCAGTACTTC
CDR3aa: CASSLGTGTKNIQYF

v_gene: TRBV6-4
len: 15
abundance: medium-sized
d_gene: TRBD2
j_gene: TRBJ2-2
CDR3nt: TGTGCCAGCAGTGACGCTAGCGGGGGGGCCGGGGAGCTGTTTTTT
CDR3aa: CASSDASGGAGELFF

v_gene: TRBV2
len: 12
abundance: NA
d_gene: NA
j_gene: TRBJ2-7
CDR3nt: TGTGCCACCCTAGGGGTATGGTACGAGCAGTACTTC
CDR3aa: CATLGVWYEQYF

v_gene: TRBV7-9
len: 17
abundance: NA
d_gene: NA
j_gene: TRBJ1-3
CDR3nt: TGTGCCAGCAGCTTAGTCGGCAGCGTCTACTCTGGAAACACCATATATTTT
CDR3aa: CASSLVGSVYSGNTIYF

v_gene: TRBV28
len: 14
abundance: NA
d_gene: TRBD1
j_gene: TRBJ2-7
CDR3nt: TGTGCCAGCAGTCCCGGACAGGCCCACTACGAGCAGTACTTC
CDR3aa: CASSPGQAHYEQYF

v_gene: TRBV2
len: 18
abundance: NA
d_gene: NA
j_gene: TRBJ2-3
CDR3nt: TGTGCCAGCAGTACAAAGGTGGGCAGGTTGGCGTACACAGATACGCAGTATTTT
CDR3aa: CASSTKVGRLAYTDTQYF

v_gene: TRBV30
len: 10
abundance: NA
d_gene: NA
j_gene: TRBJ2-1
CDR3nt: TGTGCCTGGAGCAGCGATGAGCAGTTCTTC
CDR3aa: CAWSSDEQFF

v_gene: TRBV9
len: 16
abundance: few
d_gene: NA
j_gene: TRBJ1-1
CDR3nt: TGTGCCAGCAGCGTAGGATTAAGACAAATGAACACTGAAGCTTTCTTT
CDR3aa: CASSVGLRQMNTEAFF

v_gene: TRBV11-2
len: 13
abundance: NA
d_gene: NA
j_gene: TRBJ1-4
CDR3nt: TGTGCCAGCAGCTTTGGAGGGTATGAAAAACTGTTTTTT
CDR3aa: CASSFGGYEKLFF

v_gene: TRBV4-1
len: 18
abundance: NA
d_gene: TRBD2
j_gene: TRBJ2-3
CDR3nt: TGCGCCAGCAGCCAAGATTGGGGACTAACTGCTAACACAGATACGCAGTATTTT
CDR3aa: CASSQDWGLTANTDTQYF

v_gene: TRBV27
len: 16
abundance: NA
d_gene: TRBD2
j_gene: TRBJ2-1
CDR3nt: TGTGCCAGCAGTTTACTGGCCAGCGGGGGAAGAAATGAGCAGTTCTTC
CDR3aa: CASSLLASGGRNEQFF

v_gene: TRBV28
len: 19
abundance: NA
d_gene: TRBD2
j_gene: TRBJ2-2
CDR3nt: TGTGCCAGCAGTTTAACCGGGACTAGCGGGGGACGGAACACCGGGGAGCTGTTTTTT
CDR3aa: CASSLTGTSGGRNTGELFF

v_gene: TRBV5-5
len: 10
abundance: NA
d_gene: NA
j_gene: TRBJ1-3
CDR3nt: TGTGCCAGCGGCGGGGACACCATATATTTT
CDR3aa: CASGGDTIYF

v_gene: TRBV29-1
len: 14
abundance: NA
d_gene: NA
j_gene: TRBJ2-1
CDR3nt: TGCAGCGCCACTTTCCCAGGCTCCTACAATGAGCAGTTCTTC
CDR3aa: CSATFPGSYNEQFF

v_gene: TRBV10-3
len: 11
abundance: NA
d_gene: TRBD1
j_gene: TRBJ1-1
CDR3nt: TGTGCCATCAGACAGGGGTGGGAAGCTTTCTTT
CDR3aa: CAIRQGWEAFF

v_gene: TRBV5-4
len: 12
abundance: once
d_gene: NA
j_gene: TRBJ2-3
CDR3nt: TGTGCCAGCAGCCGGGGCACAGATACGCAGTATTTT
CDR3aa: CASSRGTDTQYF

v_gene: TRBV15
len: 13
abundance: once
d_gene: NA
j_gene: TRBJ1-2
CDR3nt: TGTGCCACCAGCAGAGATCCGAACTATGGCTACACCTTC
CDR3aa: CATSRDPNYGYTF

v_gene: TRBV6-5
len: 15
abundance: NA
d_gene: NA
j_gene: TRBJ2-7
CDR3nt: TGTGCCAGCAGTTACGGGACTCCACAAACCTACGAGCAGTACTTC
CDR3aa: CASSYGTPQTYEQYF

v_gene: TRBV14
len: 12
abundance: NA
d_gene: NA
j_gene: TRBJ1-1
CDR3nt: TGTGCCAGCAGCCCCATGAACACTGAAGCTTTCTTT
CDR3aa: CASSPMNTEAFF

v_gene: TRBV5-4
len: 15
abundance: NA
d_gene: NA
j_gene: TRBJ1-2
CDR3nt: TGTGCCAGCAGCTTGGGTGGAGGGGCGGCCTATGGCTACACCTTC
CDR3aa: CASSLGGGAAYGYTF

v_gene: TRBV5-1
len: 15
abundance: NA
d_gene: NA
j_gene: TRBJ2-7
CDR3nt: TGCGCCAGCGGGCTGCACTTCAGGGGCCGCGGCGAGCAGTACTTC
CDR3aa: CASGLHFRGRGEQYF

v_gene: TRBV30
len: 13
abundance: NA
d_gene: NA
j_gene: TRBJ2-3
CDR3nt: TGTGCCTGGAGTGGTGACTGGACAGATGCGCAGTATTTT
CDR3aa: CAWSGDWTDAQYF

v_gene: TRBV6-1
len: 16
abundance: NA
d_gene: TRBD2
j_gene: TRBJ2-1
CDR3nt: TGTGCCAGCAGTGAATCGTGGGGGGGCTCCTACAATGAGCAGTTCTTC
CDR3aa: CASSESWGGSYNEQFF

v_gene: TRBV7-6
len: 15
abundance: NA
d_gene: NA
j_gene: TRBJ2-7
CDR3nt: TGTGCCAGCAGCTTAGGGGGAGAGCTAGCCTACGAGCAGTACTTC
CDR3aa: CASSLGGELAYEQYF

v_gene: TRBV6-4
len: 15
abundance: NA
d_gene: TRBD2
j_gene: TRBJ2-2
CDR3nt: TGTGCCAGCTCCCGACTAGCGGGGGACACCGGGGAGCTGTTTTTT
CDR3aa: CASSRLAGDTGELFF

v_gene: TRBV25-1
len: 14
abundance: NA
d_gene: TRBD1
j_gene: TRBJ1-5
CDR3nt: TGTGCCAGCAGTATCGGGACAGACAATCAGCCCCAGCATTTT
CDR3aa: CASSIGTDNQPQHF

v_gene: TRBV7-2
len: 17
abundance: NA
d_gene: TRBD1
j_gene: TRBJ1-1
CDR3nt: TGTGCCAGCAGCTTGCGACGACAGGGAACCGTGAACACTGAAGCTTTCTTT
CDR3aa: CASSLRRQGTVNTEAFF

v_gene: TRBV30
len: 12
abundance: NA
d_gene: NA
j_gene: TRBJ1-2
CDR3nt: TGTGCCTGGTCCAGGGGCCTGGGCGGCTACACCTTC
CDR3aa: CAWSRGLGGYTF

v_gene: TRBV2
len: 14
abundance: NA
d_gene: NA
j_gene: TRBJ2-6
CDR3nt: TGTGCCAGCAGTTCGCAGTCTGGGGCCAACGTCCTGACTTTC
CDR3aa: CASSSQSGANVLTF

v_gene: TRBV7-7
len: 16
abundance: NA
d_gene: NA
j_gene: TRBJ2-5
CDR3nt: TGTGCTAGCAGTTCCTCCCATACAGGGATCGGGGAGACCCAGTACTTC
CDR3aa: CASSSSHTGIGETQYF

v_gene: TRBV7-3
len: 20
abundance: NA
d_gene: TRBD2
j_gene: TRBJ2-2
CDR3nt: TGTGCCAGCAGCTTATCACCTTGGGTTAGCGGGGAAGGAAGGACCGGGGAGCTGTTTTTT
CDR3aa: CASSLSPWVSGEGRTGELFF

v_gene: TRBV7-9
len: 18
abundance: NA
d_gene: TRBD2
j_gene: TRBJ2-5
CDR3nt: TGTGCCAGCAGCTTAGAACTAGCGGGGGGGCCTGAGGACGAGACCCAGTACTTC
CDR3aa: CASSLELAGGPEDETQYF

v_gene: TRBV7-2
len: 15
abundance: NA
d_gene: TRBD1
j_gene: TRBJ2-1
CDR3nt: TGTGCCAGCAGCATCGGGACAGTCCCCTGGGATGAGCAGTTCTTC
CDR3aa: CASSIGTVPWDEQFF

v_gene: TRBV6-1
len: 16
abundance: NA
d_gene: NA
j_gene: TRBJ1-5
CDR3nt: TGTGCCAGCAGTGAATGGGGGTGGGAGGGAGGACAGCCCCAGCATTTT
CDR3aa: CASSEWGWEGGQPQHF

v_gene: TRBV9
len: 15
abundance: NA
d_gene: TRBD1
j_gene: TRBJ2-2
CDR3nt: TGTGCCAGCAGCCTACGACAGGGGGGCACCGGGGAGCTGTTTTTT
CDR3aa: CASSLRQGGTGELFF

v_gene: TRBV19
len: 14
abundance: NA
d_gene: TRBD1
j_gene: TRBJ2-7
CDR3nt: TGTGCCAGTAGTCCCGGGACAGGGGCCTACGAGCAGTACTTC
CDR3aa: CASSPGTGAYEQYF

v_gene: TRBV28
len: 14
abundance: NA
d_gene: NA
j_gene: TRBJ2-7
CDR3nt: TGTGCCAGCAGTGTGCCGGGGAGCTCCTACGAGCAGTACTTC
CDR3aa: CASSVPGSSYEQYF

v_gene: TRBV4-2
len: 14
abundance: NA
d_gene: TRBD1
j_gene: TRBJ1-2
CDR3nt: TGTGCCAGCAGCCATAGCGACAGGGGTTACGGCTACACCTTC
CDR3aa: CASSHSDRGYGYTF

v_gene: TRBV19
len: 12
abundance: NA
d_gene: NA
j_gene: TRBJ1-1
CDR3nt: TGTGCCAGTAGTATAGGGGCCACTGAAGCTTTCTTT
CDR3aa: CASSIGATEAFF

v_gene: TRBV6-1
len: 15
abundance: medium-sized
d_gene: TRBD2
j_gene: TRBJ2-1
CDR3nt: TGTGCCAGCAGCTTCACTAGCGGGGGGGTCGATGAGCAGTTCTTC
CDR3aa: CASSFTSGGVDEQFF

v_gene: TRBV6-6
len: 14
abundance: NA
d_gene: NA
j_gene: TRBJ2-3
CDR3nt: TGTGCCAGCAGTTACTGGGGGGTTGCAGATACGCAGTATTTT
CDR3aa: CASSYWGVADTQYF